The 20 T cell receptor beta chains below were found in one sample sequenced in a study of shared clonotypes between healthy human individuals. This table comes from immunoSEQ multiplex PCR, and its TCRdb copy is limited to in-frame clones, with some not included. The sample carries about 1.1 million clones, about 80% recorded once. The sequenced sample consisted of memory CD4+ T cells from PBMCs. Subset here: CD45RA-negative fraction. The receptors were sampled from a man aged 18 to 30 in good health. Some clones in this sample may be carry-over from other donors' samples.

The J gene is TRBJ1-2, the V gene TRBV6-1; weak D call: TRBD1 (6 bases). CDR3 length: 16 amino acids. Per the germline V gene, CDR1 is MNHNS and CDR2 is SASEGT. Trimming stripped 2 bases from V and 4 bases from J, with 17 bases between. The CDR3 here is CASSELAGALPYGYTF. The CDR3 region has the DNA TGTGCCAGCAGTGAATTGGCAGGGGCCCTTCCCTATGGCTACACCTTC.

V gene TRBV9 combines with J gene TRBJ2-1, with 14 bases lining up with TRBD2. From germline, CDR1 is SGDLS and CDR2 YYNGEE. V was clipped by 0 bases and J by 2 bases; unmatched bases: 10. CDR3 length: 20 residues. CDR3 protein: CASSVEAGTSGRVTYNEQFF. The CDR3 DNA is TGTGCCAGCAGCGTAGAGGCCGGGACTAGCGGGAGAGTCACCTACAATGAGCAGTTCTTC.

The gene calls are TRBV5-1 and TRBJ2-3, with 7 bases fitting TRBD2. With 0 bases clipped from V and 3 bases from J, the junction kept 7 bases outside the gene matches. The CDR3 covers 16 residues. CDR1 and CDR2 from the germline V gene are SGHRS and YFSETQ. CDR3 region: CASSLGSGIRTDTQYF. DNA of the CDR3: TGCGCCAGCAGCTTGGGGAGCGGGATAAGGACAGATACGCAGTATTTT.

The chain uses TRBV7-2 and TRBJ2-7; D gene ambiguous. Per germline, CDR1 SGHTA and CDR2 FQGNSA. V lost 1 base, J lost 0 bases, and 7 bases lay in between. The CDR3 covers 14 residues. CDR3 in DNA: TGTGCCAGCAGCTTAGACTGGAGCTCCTACGAGCAGTACTTC. Protein: CASSLDWSSYEQYF.

The gene calls are TRBV19 and TRBJ1-1; D uncertain. The CDR3 is 15 amino acids. V dropped 11 bases and J dropped 4 bases, with 23 bases sitting between them. Germline V gene sequence: CDR1 LNHDA, CDR2 SQIVND (reference sequence). CDR3 nucleotide sequence: TGTGCCGTCCACCCCTGGCCGGGCGCGTCCACTGAAGCTTTCTTT. Translation gives CAVHPWPGASTEAFF.

The V gene is TRBV7-2, the J gene TRBJ2-7, with TRBD1 matching 9 bases. CDR1 is SGHTA and CDR2 is FQGNSA in the germline V gene. The ends lost 2 bases at V and 4 bases at J; junction bases unmatched: 3. This CDR3 is built from 14 residues. The CDR3, as DNA: TGTGCCAGCAGCTTAAGGGGACAGGGATACGAGCAGTACTTC. Translating gives CASSLRGQGYEQYF.

This clone was observed a single time. The chain links TRBV28 to TRBJ2-1; 10 nucleotides match TRBD2. The V gene end was trimmed by 6 bases and the J gene end by 6 bases; junction bases not matched to a gene: 8. CDR1 and CDR2 from the germline V gene are MDHEN and SYDVKM. The CDR3 spans 15 residues. CDR3 loop: CASSLLAGYSNEQFF. The CDR3 DNA is TGTGCCAGCAGCTTACTAGCGGGATACTCCAATGAGCAGTTCTTC.

The chain links TRBV5-1 to TRBJ2-5, with D possibly matching TRBD2 (5 bases). CDR3 length: 15 residues. Trimming shortened V by 2 bases and J by 2 bases, and 13 bases separated the two germline ends. The germline CDR1 and CDR2 sequences are SGHRS and YFSETQ. CDR3 coding DNA: TGCGCCAGCAGCTTAAGTTGGACTTTGCAAGAGACCCAGTACTTC. Translation gives CASSLSWTLQETQYF.

The chain recombines TRBV6-5 with TRBJ2-2; 9 nucleotides align to TRBD2. CDR3 size: 15 residues. J was trimmed by 7 bases and V by 7 bases; bases with no gene match: 10. The germline CDR1 and CDR2 sequences are MNHEY and SVGAGI. The CDR3 sequence: CASKVSAGGGGELFF. Written as DNA, the CDR3 is TGTGCCAGCAAGGTCTCAGCGGGAGGAGGCGGGGAGCTGTTTTTT.

V is TRBV7-2 and J is TRBJ2-4, with TRBD2 matching over 9 bases. Germline V lookup: CDR1 SGHTA, CDR2 FQGNSA. The CDR3 covers 16 residues. V dropped 2 bases and J dropped 2; count of bases not matched to a gene: 4. The CDR3 is CASSLLAGATKNIQYF. The CDR3 region has the DNA TGTGCCAGCAGCTTATTAGCGGGAGCCACCAAAAACATTCAGTACTTC.

The chain is built from TRBV7-2 and TRBJ2-5; possible D gene TRBD1, 7 bases. The CDR3 loop spans 14 amino acids. Germline CDR1 and CDR2: SGHTA and FQGNSA. V was cut by 0 bases and J by 4 bases, with 9 bases left in between. The CDR3 DNA sequence: TGTGCCAGCAGCTTAGCGCGGGACAGAGAGACCCAGTACTTC. Its protein is CASSLARDRETQYF.

The CDR3 sequence: CASSFLAAQETQYF. Written as DNA, the CDR3 is TGTGCCAGCAGTTTCCTCGCGGCCCAAGAGACCCAGTACTTC. This chain links TRBV28 with TRBJ2-5; no definite D call. CDR3 size: 14 residues. V lost 3 bases and J 1 base, leaving 9 bases between the germline ends. CDR1 and CDR2 from the germline V gene are MDHEN and SYDVKM.

This clone has just one count. The chain uses TRBV9 and TRBJ1-3; D may be TRBD1 (6 bases). Trimming removed 3 bases at V and 2 bases at J, with 18 bases between. Germline assignment: CDR1 SGDLS and CDR2 YYNGEE. The CDR3 length is 17 residues. The CDR3: CASSAGTSGNPGNTIYF. The CDR3 nucleotides are TGTGCCAGCAGCGCCGGGACATCTGGAAACCCTGGAAACACCATATATTTT. Complete variable domain (other parts from reference TRBV9 and TRBJ1-3): DSGVTQTPKHLITATGQRVTLRCSPRSGDLSVYWYQQSLDQGLQFLIQYYNGEERAKGNILERFSAQQFPDLHSELNLSSLELGDSALYFCASSAGTSGNPGNTIYFGEGSWLTVV.

A word on this clone: This sample also contains other DNA sequences that code for the same CDR3. The gene calls are TRBV19 and TRBJ1-1; 7 bases are a match to TRBD1. V gave up 6 bases and J gave up 0 bases; unmatched junction bases: 4. The CDR3 totals 14 residues. The germline V gene has CDR1 LNHDA and CDR2 SQIVND (reference sequence). CDR3 loop: CASSQGGLNTEAFF. The CDR3 region has the DNA TGTGCCAGTAGCCAAGGGGGCTTGAACACTGAAGCTTTCTTT. The full variable domain, with the rest looked up from reference TRBV19 and TRBJ1-1, is DGGITQSPKYLFRKEGQNVTLSCEQNLNHDAMYWYRQDPGQGLRLIYYSQIVNDFQKGDIAEGYSVSREKKESFPLTVTSAQKNPTAFYLCASSQGGLNTEAFFGQGTRLTVV.

This chain uses TRBV19 with TRBJ2-2; a possible D gene is TRBD1 (5 bases). Germline lookup yields CDR1 LNHDA and CDR2 SQIVND (reference sequence). This CDR3 spans 14 amino acids. Trimming removed 6 bases at V and 4 bases at J, with 12 bases between. CDR3 in amino acids: CASRWQGTTGELFF. Written as DNA, the CDR3 is TGTGCCAGTAGGTGGCAGGGAACCACCGGGGAGCTGTTTTTT.

With respect to this clone: Additional DNA sequences in this sample encode the identical CDR3. This rearrangement joins TRBV2 to TRBJ1-5; 11 bases align to TRBD1. The CDR3 has 15 amino acids. CDR1 is SNHLY, CDR2 FYNNEI, per germline. V was clipped by 6 bases and J by 4 bases; unmatched bases: 5. Here the CDR3 reads CASRAGTGGNQPQHF. Here the CDR3 DNA reads TGTGCCAGCAGGGCCGGGACAGGGGGTAATCAGCCCCAGCATTTT.

This rearrangement joins TRBV7-9 to TRBJ2-2, with 7 positions matching TRBD2. Losses at the gene ends were 1 base for V and 6 bases for J; bases not matched to a gene: 2. Germline V gene lookup returns CDR1 SEHNR and CDR2 FQNEAQ (reference sequence). The CDR3 length is 14 residues. CDR3 sequence: CASSLGREAGELFF. CDR3 DNA: TGTGCCAGCAGCTTAGGTCGGGAGGCCGGGGAGCTGTTTTTT.

This clone was observed once. The gene calls are TRBV9 and TRBJ1-2; D perhaps matches TRBD1 (5 bases). CDR1 is SGDLS, CDR2 YYNGEE, per germline. The CDR3 is 9 amino acids. CDR3 residues: CAAGKGYTF. The CDR3 coding sequence is TGTGCGGCAGGGAAGGGCTACACCTTC.

The chain combines TRBV7-9 with TRBJ2-2, with 7 nucleotides matching TRBD2. The germline V gene encodes CDR1 SEHNR and CDR2 FQNEAQ (reference sequence). The CDR3 consists of 15 residues. J lost 6 bases, V lost 6 bases, and 10 bases had no gene match. DNA for the CDR3: TGTGCCAGCAGTCCAACTAGCGTAATATCCGGGGAGCTGTTTTTT. Translation gives CASSPTSVISGELFF.

V and J are TRBV18 and TRBJ2-2; D is uncertain. CDR3 length: 15 amino acids. Trimming shortened V by 2 bases and J by 6 bases, and 13 bases separated the two germline ends. Germline loops: CDR1 KGHSH, CDR2 LQKENI. The CDR3 sequence: CASSPKGRKAGELFF. For the CDR3, the DNA is TGTGCCAGCTCACCAAAAGGAAGGAAGGCCGGGGAGCTGTTTTTT.